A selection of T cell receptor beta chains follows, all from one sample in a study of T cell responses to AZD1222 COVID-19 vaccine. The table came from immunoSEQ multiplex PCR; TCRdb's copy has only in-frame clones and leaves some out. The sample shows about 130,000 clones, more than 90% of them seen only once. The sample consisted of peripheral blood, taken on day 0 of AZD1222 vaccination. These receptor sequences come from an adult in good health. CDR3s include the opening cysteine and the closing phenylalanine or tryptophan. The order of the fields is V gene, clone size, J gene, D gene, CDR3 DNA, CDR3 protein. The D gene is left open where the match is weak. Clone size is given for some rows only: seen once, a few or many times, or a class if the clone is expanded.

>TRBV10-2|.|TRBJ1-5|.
TGCGCCAGCAGACAAACGGACGCCCGAGGCCAGCCCCAGCATTTT
CASRQTDARGQPQHF
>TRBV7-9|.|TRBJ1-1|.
TGTGCCAGCAGCTTCGGACAGTCGTTGAACACTGAAGCTTTCTTT
CASSFGQSLNTEAFF
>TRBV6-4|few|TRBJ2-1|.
TGTGCCAGCAGTGACGCGGAGGATGGGGTCGATGAGCAGTTCTTC
CASSDAEDGVDEQFF
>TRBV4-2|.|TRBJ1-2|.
TGTGCCAGCAGCCACTCACTCGAGGGGATCTATGGCTACACCTTC
CASSHSLEGIYGYTF
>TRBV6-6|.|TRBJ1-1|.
TGTGCCAGCAGTTACTCATCAGGGATTTGGGCTGAAGCTTTCTTT
CASSYSSGIWAEAFF
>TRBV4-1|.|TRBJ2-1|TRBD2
TGCGCCAGCAGCCAAGTAACTAGCGGCAATGAGCAGTTCTTC
CASSQVTSGNEQFF
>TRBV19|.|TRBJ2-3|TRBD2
TGTGCCAGTAGTATAGACACCGGGAGGACAGATACGCAGTATTTT
CASSIDTGRTDTQYF
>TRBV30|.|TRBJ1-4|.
TGTGCCCGACAAGGGGTGGGGGAAAAACTGTTTTTT
CARQGVGEKLFF
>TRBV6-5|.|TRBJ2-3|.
TGTGCCAGCAGTTACTCGGCCGGGCGGCCGACAGATACGCAGTATTTT
CASSYSAGRPTDTQYF
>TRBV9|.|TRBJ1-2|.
TGTGCCAGTACCAAGACCCGGGGGGAGGGCTACACCTTC
CASTKTRGEGYTF
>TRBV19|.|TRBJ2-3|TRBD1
TGTGCCAGTAGTATTAGGGGGACAGGCACAGATACGCAGTATTTT
CASSIRGTGTDTQYF
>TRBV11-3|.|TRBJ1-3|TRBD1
TGTGCCAGCAGCTTGGGGGCAGGGGGCTTCGGAAACACCATATATTTT
CASSLGAGGFGNTIYF
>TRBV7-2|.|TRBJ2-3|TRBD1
TGTGCCAGCAGCAATAACAGGGGGGTTGATACGCAGTATTTT
CASSNNRGVDTQYF
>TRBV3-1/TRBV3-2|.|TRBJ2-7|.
TGTGCCAGCAGCCAACCCGACAAGTCCTACGAGCAGTACTTC
CASSQPDKSYEQYF
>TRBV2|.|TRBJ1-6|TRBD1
TGTGCCAGCAGTCGACAGGGTGACGACTTGGGTTCCCTCCACTTT
CASSRQGDDLGSLHF
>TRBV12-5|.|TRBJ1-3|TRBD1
TGTGCTAGTGGTTCCGGACAGGGTTTGAACACCATATATTTT
CASGSGQGLNTIYF
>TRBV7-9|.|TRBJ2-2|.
TGTGCCAGCAGCCAACGGGACGGATTCTCAACCGGGGAGCTGTTTTTT
CASSQRDGFSTGELFF
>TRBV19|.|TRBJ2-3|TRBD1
TGTGCCAGTAGTCAGGGGGCCCACACAGATACGCAGTATTTT
CASSQGAHTDTQYF
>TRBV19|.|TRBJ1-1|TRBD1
TGTGCCAGTAGTGTCCAGGGGGCGACTGAAGCTTTCTTT
CASSVQGATEAFF
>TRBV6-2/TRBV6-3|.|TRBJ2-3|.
TGTGCCAGCAGTAGAGGGGAGGTTGATACGCAGTATTTT
CASSRGEVDTQYF
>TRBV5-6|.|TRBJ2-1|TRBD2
TGTGCCAGCAGCTCACCGGCGGGAGGGCCGTTAGGTGAGCAGTTCTTC
CASSSPAGGPLGEQFF
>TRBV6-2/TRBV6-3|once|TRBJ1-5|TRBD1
TGTGCCAGCAGTCGACAGGGGGAAAGACAGCCCCAGCATTTT
CASSRQGERQPQHF
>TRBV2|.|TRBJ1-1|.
TGTGCCAGCAGTACCGGCGCCGGGGGCACTGAAGCTTTCTTT
CASSTGAGGTEAFF
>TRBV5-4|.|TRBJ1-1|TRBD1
TGTGCCAGCAGCAAGGAGACAGGGGTAAGGACTGAAGCTTTCTTT
CASSKETGVRTEAFF
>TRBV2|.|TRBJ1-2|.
TGTGCCAGCAGTTGGAACAGGGATGGCTACACCTTC
CASSWNRDGYTF
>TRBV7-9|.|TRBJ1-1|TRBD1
TGTGCCAGCTCAGGGGAAGACAGGGACAAAGCTTTCTTT
CASSGEDRDKAFF
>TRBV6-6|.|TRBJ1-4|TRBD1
TGTGCCAGCAGTTACCCCAGGGGGCTTGAAGAAAAACTGTTTTTT
CASSYPRGLEEKLFF
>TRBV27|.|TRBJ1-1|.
TGTGCCAGCAGCATTAAAATTGGGGGCACTGAAGCTTTCTTT
CASSIKIGGTEAFF
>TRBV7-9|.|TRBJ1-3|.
TGTGCCAGCAGCCGTGGACAAGGAGTGGGCTCTGGAAACACCATATATTTT
CASSRGQGVGSGNTIYF
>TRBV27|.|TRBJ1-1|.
TGTGCCAGCAGCCTCTTGGGGGGGCTTACTGAAGCTTTCTTT
CASSLLGGLTEAFF
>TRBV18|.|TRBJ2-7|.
TGTGCCAGCTCAGTGGGACAAGTATCCTACGAGCAGTACTTC
CASSVGQVSYEQYF
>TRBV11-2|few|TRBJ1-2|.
TGTGCCAGCAGCGGGGCCAGGAAGGGGGGCTACACCTTC
CASSGARKGGYTF
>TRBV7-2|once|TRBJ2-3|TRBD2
TGTGCCAGCAGTTCGTCCGGGACTAGCGGGAGGGCAAGCACAGATACGCAGTATTTT
CASSSSGTSGRASTDTQYF
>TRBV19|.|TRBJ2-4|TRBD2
TGTGCCACTCGACTAGCGGGTGCTTCTGGCAAAAACATTCAGTACTTC
CATRLAGASGKNIQYF
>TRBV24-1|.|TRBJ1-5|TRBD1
TGTGCCACCAGTGGCACACAGGGGTCCCCTAGCAATCAGCCCCAGCATTTT
CATSGTQGSPSNQPQHF
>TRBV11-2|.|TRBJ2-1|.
TGTGCCAGCAGCTTAGAGGGAGCCTACAATGAGCAGTTCTTC
CASSLEGAYNEQFF
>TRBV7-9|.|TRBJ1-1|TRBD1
TGTGCCAGCAGCTTCGGGACAGGCACTGAAGCTTTCTTT
CASSFGTGTEAFF
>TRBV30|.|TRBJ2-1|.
TGTGCCTACGAACTGGACGGGAACAATGAGCAGTTCTTC
CAYELDGNNEQFF
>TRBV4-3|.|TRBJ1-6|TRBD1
TGCGCCAGCAGCCAAGCCGGGACAGGGAATTCACCCCTCCACTTT
CASSQAGTGNSPLHF
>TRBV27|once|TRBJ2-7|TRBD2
TGTGCCAGCAGTTCGGGACTAGCGCGACCCTACGAGCAGTACTTC
CASSSGLARPYEQYF
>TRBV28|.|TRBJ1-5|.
TGTGCCAGCAGTTTAGGGCTGGACAGTAGCAATCAGCCCCAGCATTTT
CASSLGLDSSNQPQHF
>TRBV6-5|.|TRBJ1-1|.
TGTGCCAGCAGTTACATGATAGGGGCGAACACTGAAGCTTTCTTT
CASSYMIGANTEAFF
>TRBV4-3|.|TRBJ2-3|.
TGCGCCAGCAGCCAAGATTCCCCAGGCGGCACAGATACGCAGTATTTT
CASSQDSPGGTDTQYF
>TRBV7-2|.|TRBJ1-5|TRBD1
TGTGCCAGCCGGGGACAGAACAATCAGCCCCAGCATTTT
CASRGQNNQPQHF
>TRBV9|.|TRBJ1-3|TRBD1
TGTGCCAGCAGCGCGGACAGGGGAAGAAACACCATATATTTT
CASSADRGRNTIYF
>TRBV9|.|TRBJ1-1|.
TGTGCCAGCAGCGTAGCGGGGAACACTGAAGCTTTCTTT
CASSVAGNTEAFF